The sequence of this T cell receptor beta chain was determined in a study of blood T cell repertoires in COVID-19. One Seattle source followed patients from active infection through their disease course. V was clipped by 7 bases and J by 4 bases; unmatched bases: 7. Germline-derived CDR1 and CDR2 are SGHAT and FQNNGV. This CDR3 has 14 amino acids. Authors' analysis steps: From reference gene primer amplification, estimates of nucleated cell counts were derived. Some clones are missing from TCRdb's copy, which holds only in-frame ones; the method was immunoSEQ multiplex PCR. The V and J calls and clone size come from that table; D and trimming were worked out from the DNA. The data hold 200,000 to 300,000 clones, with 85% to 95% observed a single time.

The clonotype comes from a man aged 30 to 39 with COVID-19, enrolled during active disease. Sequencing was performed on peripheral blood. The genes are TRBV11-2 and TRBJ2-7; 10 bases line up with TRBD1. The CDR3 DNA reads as TGTGCCAGCACTCGCGGGACAGGGGATTACGAGCAGTACTTC. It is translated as CASTRGTGDYEQYF.